This is a list of T cell receptor beta chains from one sample in a study of regulatory T cells in long-lasting Graves disease. TCRdb recomputed calls from the multiplex PCR reads with MiXCR, one row per CDR3 protein. The sample shows 200,000 to 250,000 distinct CDR3 sequences, 20% to 25% of them seen only once. The sequences come from peripheral blood mononuclear cells (PBMCs), collected at new diagnosis, from a patient treated with antithyroid drugs. These TCRs come from a female donor with Graves disease. The CDR3 runs from the conserved cysteine through the conserved F or W. A D gene is named only where the DNA matches it firmly. Expanded clones are given a class, and other clones once, few, many or no size at all.

>.|TRBV6-5|many|TRBJ2-7
TGTGCCAGCAGTTCCACCCCGGCTTCAGTGCAGTACTTC
CASSSTPASVQYF
>TRBD1|TRBV6-1|many|TRBJ2-3
TGTGCCAGCAGACTCACAGGGGACCATTTCACAGATACGCAGTATTTT
CASRLTGDHFTDTQYF
>.|TRBV19|.|TRBJ2-5
TGTGCCAGTAGTTTAGGGCTGGGGGCGGGGGAAGAGACCCAGTACTTC
CASSLGLGAGEETQYF
>TRBD2|TRBV6-1|many|TRBJ2-2
TGTGCCAGCAGGCGGGGGGGCGATGGCGGGGAGCTGTTTTTT
CASRRGGDGGELFF
>TRBD1|TRBV5-1|many|TRBJ1-1
TGCGCCAGCAGCTGGGACAGCCAAAACACTGAAGCTTTCTTT
CASSWDSQNTEAFF
>.|TRBV6-2/TRBV6-3|many|TRBJ2-1
TGTGCCAGCAGCTCCTCGGGACCGTACAATGAGCAGTTCTTC
CASSSSGPYNEQFF
>TRBD1|TRBV20-1|few|TRBJ1-1
TGCAGTGCTAGTCAGGGGGATATCACTGAAGCTTTCTTT
CSASQGDITEAFF
>.|TRBV6-1|many|TRBJ1-5
TGTGCCAGCAGGGCTACAGGCGGAAATCAGCCCCAGCATTTT
CASRATGGNQPQHF
>.|TRBV20-1|many|TRBJ1-1
TGCAGTGTTACGGACAGAGCAAACACTGAAGCTTTCTTT
CSVTDRANTEAFF
>TRBD2|TRBV12-3/TRBV12-4|many|TRBJ2-5
TGTGCCAGCAGTTTCCGGCTAGCGGGTTACCAAGAGACCCAGTACTTC
CASSFRLAGYQETQYF
>.|TRBV7-2|many|TRBJ2-1
TGTGCCAGCAGCTTCATACAGCACCCGGGGGATGAGCAGTTCTTC
CASSFIQHPGDEQFF
>TRBD1|TRBV18|many|TRBJ1-2
TGTGCCAGCTCACCGCGAGACAGGGGGCGCGATGGCTACACCTTC
CASSPRDRGRDGYTF
>.|TRBV18|many|TRBJ1-4
TGTGCCAGCTCACCAGGCCAGGGCGGTGAAAAACTGTTTTTT
CASSPGQGGEKLFF
>TRBD2|TRBV20-1|many|TRBJ2-7
TGCAGTGCTAGAGATATAGCGGGAGCCCACGAGCAGTACTTC
CSARDIAGAHEQYF
>.|TRBV20-1|many|TRBJ2-1
TGCAGTGCGGGAACTTACAATGAGCAGTTCTTC
CSAGTYNEQFF
>.|TRBV4-3|few|TRBJ1-4
TGCGCCAGCAGCCATTGGCCTGAAAAACTGTTTTTT
CASSHWPEKLFF
>TRBD2|TRBV11-3|many|TRBJ2-1
TGTGCCAGCAGCTTAGGCGGGAGGGCAGTATCCTACAATGAGCAGTTCTTC
CASSLGGRAVSYNEQFF
>.|TRBV6-1|many|TRBJ2-7
TGTGCCAGCAGCCCCCGCGGAGGGGCCTTCTCCTACGAGCAGTACTTC
CASSPRGGAFSYEQYF
>TRBD2|TRBV2|many|TRBJ2-5
TGTGCCAGCAGTGGGGACTACACAGACGAGACCCAGTACTTC
CASSGDYTDETQYF
>TRBD1|TRBV7-2|many|TRBJ2-5
TGTGCCAGCAGCTTACTGGGGACAGGGAAAGAGACCCAGTACTTC
CASSLLGTGKETQYF
>TRBD2|TRBV20-1|.|TRBJ2-1
TGCAGTGCTCCCACTCGCGGGGGGGCGAATGAGCAGTTCTTC
CSAPTRGGANEQFF
>.|TRBV20-1|many|TRBJ1-3
TGCAGTGCTAGTACTAGCTCTGGAAACACCATATATTTT
CSASTSSGNTIYF
>TRBD1|TRBV20-1|many|TRBJ1-5
TGCAGTGCCGCGGACAGGGTTGTTAGCAATCAGCCCCAGCATTTT
CSAADRVVSNQPQHF
>.|TRBV20-1|few|TRBJ2-7
TGCAGTGCTATGAACAGGCCCTACGAGCAGTACTTC
CSAMNRPYEQYF
>.|TRBV6-1|many|TRBJ2-3
TGTGCCAGCAGAGGACAGACAGATACGCAGTATTTT
CASRGQTDTQYF
>.|TRBV19|.|TRBJ1-1
TGTGCCAGTAGTATTGGGACGGTGAACACTGAAGCTTTCTTT
CASSIGTVNTEAFF
>.|TRBV18|many|TRBJ2-7
TGTGCCAGCTCACCACCGCCCAGGGGGGCCTACGAGCAGTACTTC
CASSPPPRGAYEQYF
>.|TRBV7-2|many|TRBJ2-4
TGTGCCAGCAGCTTAGTTTGGGGGCAGGGAGGGAACATTCAGTACTTC
CASSLVWGQGGNIQYF
>.|TRBV28|many|TRBJ2-5
TGTGCCAGCGTCGGTCGCGCCGAGGGAGAGACCCAGTACTTC
CASVGRAEGETQYF
>TRBD2|TRBV28|many|TRBJ2-3
TGTGCCAGCAGCGGACTAGCGGGGGGGACTAGCACAGATACGCAGTATTTT
CASSGLAGGTSTDTQYF
>TRBD2|TRBV28|.|TRBJ2-2
TGTGCCAGCAGCCACGGGGGGACCGGGGAGCTGTTTTTT
CASSHGGTGELFF
>.|TRBV6-1|.|TRBJ1-1
TGTGCCAGCAGAACAGGGTATGATAAAAATGAAGCTTTCTTT
CASRTGYDKNEAFF
>.|TRBV2|many|TRBJ2-5
TGTGCCAGCAGTGAAGCAGGGTGGAGAGAGACCCAGTACTTC
CASSEAGWRETQYF
>.|TRBV20-1|many|TRBJ2-1
TGCAGTGCTAGAGATGGGAGCGGAGGGGACAATGAGCAGTTCTTC
CSARDGSGGDNEQFF
>.|TRBV12-3/TRBV12-4|many|TRBJ2-7
TGTGCCAGCAGTTTGCAGGCCGAGACCTCCTACGAGCAGTACTTC
CASSLQAETSYEQYF